These T cell receptor beta chains were read from a single sample in a study of blood T cell repertoires in COVID-19. TCRdb keeps only in-frame clones here, not all; method: immunoSEQ multiplex PCR. The sample consists of some 380,000 clones, almost 90% of them appearing once. Input material: peripheral blood. These receptors came from a young man with active or convalescent COVID-19. Each CDR3 is given with its conserved first and last residue. D genes are given only for firm matches. A row's size may be missing; if present it is once, few, many or a size class.

>TRBV9|NA|TRBJ2-1|TRBD1
CASSPGGSAYNEQFF
TGTGCCAGCAGCCCAGGGGGATCAGCCTACAATGAGCAGTTCTTC
>TRBV7-8|NA|TRBJ2-1|TRBD2
CASRGTSGRSSYNEQFF
TGTGCCAGCAGAGGGACTAGCGGGCGAAGCTCCTACAATGAGCAGTTCTTC
>TRBV10-2|NA|TRBJ2-1|TRBD1
CASSDRIRQGAAEGSYNEQFF
TGCGCCAGCAGTGATAGAATCCGACAGGGGGCGGCGGAAGGCTCCTACAATGAGCAGTTCTTC
>TRBV28|NA|TRBJ1-1|NA
CASRQGFTEAFF
TGTGCCAGCAGACAGGGTTTTACTGAAGCTTTCTTT
>TRBV28|many|TRBJ2-1|NA
CASSERDNQYNEQFF
TGTGCCAGCAGCGAGCGGGACAATCAATACAATGAGCAGTTCTTC
>TRBV18|NA|TRBJ2-1|NA
CASSPRGTSEQFF
TGTGCCAGCTCACCACGTGGCACCAGTGAGCAGTTCTTC
>TRBV15|NA|TRBJ1-6|NA
CATSRDGISYNSPLHF
TGTGCCACCAGCAGAGATGGCATCTCCTATAATTCACCCCTCCACTTT
>TRBV19|NA|TRBJ2-7|TRBD1
CASSIGTGDEQYF
TGTGCCAGTAGTATCGGGACAGGGGACGAGCAGTACTTC
>TRBV6-5|NA|TRBJ1-1|NA
CASSYLYNTEAFF
TGTGCCAGCAGTTACCTTTATAACACTGAAGCTTTCTTT
>TRBV19|once|TRBJ1-5|NA
CATAGTENQPQHF
TGTGCCACCGCTGGAACAGAGAATCAGCCCCAGCATTTT
>TRBV24-1|NA|TRBJ2-7|TRBD1
CATSDPGQGGSYEQYF
TGTGCCACCAGTGACCCTGGACAGGGGGGCTCCTACGAGCAGTACTTC
>TRBV29-1|NA|TRBJ1-4|TRBD1
CSGRTGGDSEKLFF
TGCAGCGGTCGGACAGGGGGCGATAGCGAAAAACTGTTTTTT
>TRBV5-1|once|TRBJ2-2|NA
CASSGHRELFF
TGCGCCAGCAGCGGCCACCGGGAGCTGTTTTTT
>TRBV4-2|NA|TRBJ2-1|NA
CASSPGDRAYNEQFF
TGTGCCAGCAGCCCGGGAGACAGGGCTTACAATGAGCAGTTCTTC